This is a list of T cell receptor beta chains from one sample in a study of blood T cell repertoires in COVID-19. Only in-frame clones appear in the TCRdb table, and some are missing; sequencing was by immunoSEQ multiplex PCR. The table includes around 100,000 clones, over 80% detected once. The sequencing sample was made of peripheral blood. These receptors originate from a human donor with active COVID-19. The donor label of this sample is uncertain. The CDR3 runs from the conserved cysteine through the conserved F or W. D genes are given only for firm matches. For some rows the clone size is stated as once, few or many, or as a class when expanded; others skip it.

d_gene: TRBD2
j_gene: TRBJ2-5
v_gene: TRBV7-2
abundance: .
CDR3nt: TGTGCCAGCAGCTTAGCTAGCGGGGAGGAGACCCAGTACTTC
CDR3aa: CASSLASGEETQYF

d_gene: TRBD1
j_gene: TRBJ1-1
v_gene: TRBV4-1
abundance: .
CDR3nt: TGCGCCAGCAGCCAAGACTCCGGGACAGGGGCATATCGAGCTTTCTTT
CDR3aa: CASSQDSGTGAYRAFF

d_gene: TRBD1
j_gene: TRBJ1-2
v_gene: TRBV7-9
abundance: .
CDR3nt: TGTGCCAGCAGCTCATTTGGTGCGTGGGACAGAAATAACTATGGCTACACCTTC
CDR3aa: CASSSFGAWDRNNYGYTF

d_gene: TRBD1
j_gene: TRBJ1-4
v_gene: TRBV6-6
abundance: .
CDR3nt: TGTGCCAGCAGTTACTACAGGGGGCGAGAGGAAAAACTGTTTTTT
CDR3aa: CASSYYRGREEKLFF

d_gene: TRBD1
j_gene: TRBJ1-1
v_gene: TRBV5-6
abundance: .
CDR3nt: TGTGCCAGCAGCTTGGGAGGGGGCTTGAACACTGAAGCTTTCTTT
CDR3aa: CASSLGGGLNTEAFF

d_gene: TRBD1
j_gene: TRBJ2-7
v_gene: TRBV6-6
abundance: .
CDR3nt: TGTGCCAGCAGTTGGGGGACAGGGGTTGGGGAGCAGTACTTC
CDR3aa: CASSWGTGVGEQYF

d_gene: .
j_gene: TRBJ1-3
v_gene: TRBV27
abundance: .
CDR3nt: TGTGCCAGCAGTTTGCACAGGGCCTCTGGAAACACCATATATTTT
CDR3aa: CASSLHRASGNTIYF

d_gene: .
j_gene: TRBJ2-3
v_gene: TRBV7-2
abundance: .
CDR3nt: TGTGCCAGCGCTAAGGAGTGGGGCTCAGATACGCAGTATTTT
CDR3aa: CASAKEWGSDTQYF

d_gene: TRBD1
j_gene: TRBJ1-4
v_gene: TRBV11-1
abundance: .
CDR3nt: TGTGCCAGCAGCGCAGGGACAGCTAATGAAAAACTGTTTTTT
CDR3aa: CASSAGTANEKLFF

d_gene: TRBD1
j_gene: TRBJ1-1
v_gene: TRBV18
abundance: .
CDR3nt: TGTGCCAGCTCACCCCGGACAGGGAGGAACACTGAAGCTTTCTTT
CDR3aa: CASSPRTGRNTEAFF

d_gene: .
j_gene: TRBJ2-1
v_gene: TRBV6-5
abundance: .
CDR3nt: TGTGCCAGCAGTAGACTAAGCCCGAGGGACAATGAGCAGTTCTTC
CDR3aa: CASSRLSPRDNEQFF

d_gene: .
j_gene: TRBJ1-4
v_gene: TRBV2
abundance: .
CDR3nt: TGTGCCAGCCGCTTAAGCAATCAGGGTCAGGGAGGTTGGACTAATGAAAAACTGTTTTTT
CDR3aa: CASRLSNQGQGGWTNEKLFF

d_gene: TRBD2
j_gene: TRBJ2-2
v_gene: TRBV6-5
abundance: .
CDR3nt: TGTGCCAGCAGAGAGGGACTAGCTCTCGGGGAGCTGTTTTTT
CDR3aa: CASREGLALGELFF

d_gene: .
j_gene: TRBJ2-7
v_gene: TRBV5-8
abundance: .
CDR3nt: TGTGCCAGCAGCTTGCAGTTCAGGACAGATCTCTACGAGCAGTACTTC
CDR3aa: CASSLQFRTDLYEQYF

d_gene: TRBD2
j_gene: TRBJ2-1
v_gene: TRBV25-1
abundance: .
CDR3nt: TGTGCCAGCAGTGAATATAAGGGAGGGTATGAGCAGTTCTTC
CDR3aa: CASSEYKGGYEQFF

d_gene: TRBD1
j_gene: TRBJ1-1
v_gene: TRBV25-1
abundance: .
CDR3nt: TGTGCCAGCAGTGAAACGGACAGGGGGAACACTGAAGCTTTCTTT
CDR3aa: CASSETDRGNTEAFF

d_gene: TRBD1
j_gene: TRBJ2-5
v_gene: TRBV24-1
abundance: .
CDR3nt: TGTGCCACCAGTGACCCGACAGGGGGAGAGACCCAGTACTTC
CDR3aa: CATSDPTGGETQYF

d_gene: TRBD1
j_gene: TRBJ2-5
v_gene: TRBV19
abundance: .
CDR3nt: TGTGCCAGTGGCCGGGACAGGAGAAAAGAGACCCAGTACTTC
CDR3aa: CASGRDRRKETQYF

d_gene: .
j_gene: TRBJ1-1
v_gene: TRBV4-3
abundance: .
CDR3nt: TGCGCCAGCAGCCAAGATACAGGGAGCACTGAAGCTTTCTTT
CDR3aa: CASSQDTGSTEAFF

d_gene: TRBD2
j_gene: TRBJ2-3
v_gene: TRBV10-1
abundance: .
CDR3nt: TGCGCCAGCTCAGCGGGGAACACAGATACGCAGTATTTT
CDR3aa: CASSAGNTDTQYF

d_gene: TRBD2
j_gene: TRBJ2-5
v_gene: TRBV7-2
abundance: .
CDR3nt: TGTGCCAGCCGCCTAGCGGGGGGGCGGGGAGAGACCCAGTACTTC
CDR3aa: CASRLAGGRGETQYF

d_gene: TRBD2
j_gene: TRBJ2-3
v_gene: TRBV4-1
abundance: .
CDR3nt: TGCGCCAGCAGCCAAGGAGGACGGGGGGTTAGCACAGATACGCAGTATTTT
CDR3aa: CASSQGGRGVSTDTQYF

d_gene: .
j_gene: TRBJ1-1
v_gene: TRBV6-5
abundance: few
CDR3nt: TGTGCCAGCAGTCCTGACTTATGGAACACTGAAGCTTTCTTT
CDR3aa: CASSPDLWNTEAFF

d_gene: .
j_gene: TRBJ2-2
v_gene: TRBV27
abundance: .
CDR3nt: TGTGCCAGCAGTTTGCAGACAGGGAACACCGGGGAGCTGTTTTTT
CDR3aa: CASSLQTGNTGELFF

d_gene: .
j_gene: TRBJ1-4
v_gene: TRBV7-9
abundance: few
CDR3nt: TGTGCCAGCAGCTTAATTGGCAGCACCCCGGGGGAAAAACTGTTTTTT
CDR3aa: CASSLIGSTPGEKLFF

d_gene: .
j_gene: TRBJ1-6
v_gene: TRBV2
abundance: .
CDR3nt: TGTGCCAGCCATCGGGACTCGATCGGTTCCCTCCACTTT
CDR3aa: CASHRDSIGSLHF

d_gene: .
j_gene: TRBJ2-4
v_gene: TRBV19
abundance: .
CDR3nt: TGTGCCAGTAGTATAGACGTGGCGGGACAGCTAAACATTCAGTACTTC
CDR3aa: CASSIDVAGQLNIQYF

d_gene: .
j_gene: TRBJ2-1
v_gene: TRBV5-4
abundance: .
CDR3nt: TGTGCCAGCAGCAGGGGGGGGAATGAGCAGTTCTTC
CDR3aa: CASSRGGNEQFF

d_gene: .
j_gene: TRBJ2-6
v_gene: TRBV27
abundance: .
CDR3nt: TGTGCCAGCAGCCCCCTTATTGCTGGGGCCAACGTCCTGACTTTC
CDR3aa: CASSPLIAGANVLTF

d_gene: TRBD2
j_gene: TRBJ2-2
v_gene: TRBV3-1/TRBV3-2
abundance: once
CDR3nt: TGTGCCAGCGTCGGGGGACTAGCCCCCGACGGGGAGCTGTTTTTT
CDR3aa: CASVGGLAPDGELFF

d_gene: .
j_gene: TRBJ1-3
v_gene: TRBV5-5
abundance: once
CDR3nt: TGTGCCAGCGCAAGGGGAAGTGGTGGAAACACCATATATTTT
CDR3aa: CASARGSGGNTIYF

d_gene: TRBD1
j_gene: TRBJ1-1
v_gene: TRBV4-3
abundance: .
CDR3nt: TGCGCCAGCAGCCATGACAGGGAAGTTCACACTGAAGCTTTCTTT
CDR3aa: CASSHDREVHTEAFF

d_gene: TRBD1
j_gene: TRBJ2-7
v_gene: TRBV29-1
abundance: .
CDR3nt: TGCAGCGTTGAGACCGGGACAGGAGTCGTCGAGCAGTACTTC
CDR3aa: CSVETGTGVVEQYF

d_gene: TRBD1
j_gene: TRBJ1-2
v_gene: TRBV6-1
abundance: .
CDR3nt: TGTGCCAGCAGTGAAGCGGGCAGGGACAGGCCCGGGAATGGCTACACCTTC
CDR3aa: CASSEAGRDRPGNGYTF

d_gene: TRBD2
j_gene: TRBJ2-7
v_gene: TRBV5-1
abundance: .
CDR3nt: TGCGCCAGCAGCCCCGGACTAGGGGCCTACGAGCAGTACTTC
CDR3aa: CASSPGLGAYEQYF

d_gene: .
j_gene: TRBJ2-1
v_gene: TRBV2
abundance: .
CDR3nt: TGTGCCAGCAGTAAAACAGGTAATGAGCAGTTCTTC
CDR3aa: CASSKTGNEQFF

d_gene: TRBD1
j_gene: TRBJ1-5
v_gene: TRBV7-8
abundance: .
CDR3nt: TGTGCCAGCAGCTTACTGGCAATCGGGACAGTGGATTTCAGCAATCAGCCCCAGCATTTT
CDR3aa: CASSLLAIGTVDFSNQPQHF

d_gene: .
j_gene: TRBJ1-3
v_gene: TRBV6-6
abundance: .
CDR3nt: TGTGCCAGCACTATACGGGGGGACTCCAGAAACACCATATATTTT
CDR3aa: CASTIRGDSRNTIYF

d_gene: TRBD1
j_gene: TRBJ1-1
v_gene: TRBV6-4
abundance: .
CDR3nt: TGTGCCAGCAGTGATAACAGGGGGACTGAAGCTTTCTTT
CDR3aa: CASSDNRGTEAFF

d_gene: .
j_gene: TRBJ2-2
v_gene: TRBV12-5
abundance: .
CDR3nt: TGTGCTAGTGGCAGGGGAGACACCGGGGAGCTGTTTTTT
CDR3aa: CASGRGDTGELFF

d_gene: .
j_gene: TRBJ1-2
v_gene: TRBV9
abundance: .
CDR3nt: TGTGCCAGCAGCCCCCAACCGACAGCTAACTATGGCTACACCTTC
CDR3aa: CASSPQPTANYGYTF

d_gene: TRBD2
j_gene: TRBJ2-4
v_gene: TRBV11-2
abundance: .
CDR3nt: TGTGCCAGCAGCTCCAATAGAGGTCTAGCGGGGAAGGGCATTCAGTACTTC
CDR3aa: CASSSNRGLAGKGIQYF

d_gene: .
j_gene: TRBJ2-7
v_gene: TRBV7-2
abundance: .
CDR3nt: TGTGCCAGCAGCCTTCCAGGCTACGAGCAGTACTTC
CDR3aa: CASSLPGYEQYF

d_gene: TRBD1
j_gene: TRBJ1-2
v_gene: TRBV10-3
abundance: .
CDR3nt: TGTGCCATCACCCCGGGACAGCTTGATGGCTACACCTTC
CDR3aa: CAITPGQLDGYTF

d_gene: .
j_gene: TRBJ2-1
v_gene: TRBV10-3
abundance: .
CDR3nt: TGTGCCATCAGCCCCATGACAGGAAGAACCTCCTACAATGAGCAGTTCTTC
CDR3aa: CAISPMTGRTSYNEQFF